Listed below are T cell receptor beta chains from one sample, sequenced in a study of CD8+ T cells in alopecia areata. Generated by immunoSEQ multiplex PCR, the TCRdb table keeps only in-frame clones and is missing some. The repertoire holds about 140,000 clones, with more than 85% as singletons. The sequencing here drew on CD8+ T cells sorted from blood, taken at week 4, from a patient treated with tofacitinib. These receptors were collected from a human donor with alopecia areata. Each CDR3 is given with its conserved first and last residue. Fields, in order: D gene, clone size, J gene, V gene, CDR3 protein, CDR3 DNA. D genes are given only for firm matches. The size entry is marked missing in some rows and otherwise reads once, few, many or a size class.

>.|.|TRBJ2-1|TRBV7-9
CASSIAVGEQFF
TGTGCCAGCAGCATTGCGGTGGGAGAGCAGTTCTTC
>.|.|TRBJ2-7|TRBV5-6
CASSLSVRQSYEQYF
TGTGCCAGCAGCTTGTCCGTCAGGCAATCCTACGAGCAGTACTTC
>.|.|TRBJ1-2|TRBV29-1
CSVENREPLGYTF
TGCAGCGTCGAAAACAGGGAACCCCTTGGCTACACCTTC
>.|.|TRBJ1-2|TRBV29-1
CSVPASKNYGYTF
TGCAGCGTCCCCGCCTCCAAGAACTATGGCTACACCTTC
>TRBD2|.|TRBJ2-5|TRBV7-8
CASRSTSGKEETQYF
TGTGCCAGCAGGTCGACTAGCGGGAAGGAAGAGACCCAGTACTTC
>TRBD2|.|TRBJ2-3|TRBV29-1
CSAQAGTTFTDTQYF
TGCAGCGCCCAGGCGGGGACTACCTTCACAGATACGCAGTATTTT
>TRBD2|.|TRBJ2-7|TRBV7-8
CASSFDLADITEQYF
TGTGCCAGCAGCTTCGATCTAGCGGATATTACCGAGCAGTACTTC
>TRBD2|.|TRBJ2-1|TRBV25-1
CASSFHPLAGGPYEQFF
TGTGCCAGCAGTTTCCACCCACTAGCGGGAGGGCCCTATGAGCAGTTCTTC
>.|.|TRBJ2-7|TRBV7-9
CASSSERVGHEQYF
TGTGCCAGCAGCTCGGAAAGGGTTGGCCACGAGCAGTACTTC
>.|.|TRBJ1-6|TRBV29-1
CSVEGPSPLHF
TGCAGCGTTGAAGGTCCTTCACCCCTCCACTTT
>.|few|TRBJ2-7|TRBV30
CAWAHSYEQYF
TGTGCCTGGGCCCACTCCTACGAGCAGTACTTC
>TRBD2|once|TRBJ2-7|TRBV6-5
CASSYGLAGKAYEQYF
TGTGCCAGCAGTTACGGGCTAGCGGGGAAGGCCTACGAGCAGTACTTC
>.|few|TRBJ2-1|TRBV10-2
CASAPGPSSGNEQFF
TGCGCCAGCGCCCCCGGGCCCAGCTCCGGCAATGAGCAGTTCTTC
>TRBD1|.|TRBJ1-1|TRBV27
CASRQGAWTEAFF
TGTGCCAGCAGACAGGGGGCGTGGACTGAAGCTTTCTTT
>TRBD2|.|TRBJ2-1|TRBV5-4
CASSSGTKNEQFF
TGTGCCAGCAGCTCGGGGACTAAAAATGAGCAGTTCTTC
>TRBD2|.|TRBJ2-1|TRBV5-4
CASSLGREDYNEQFF
TGTGCCAGCAGCTTGGGGCGGGAGGACTACAATGAGCAGTTCTTC
>.|.|TRBJ1-1|TRBV6-1
CASSESGQEAFF
TGTGCCAGCAGTGAATCCGGACAGGAAGCTTTCTTT